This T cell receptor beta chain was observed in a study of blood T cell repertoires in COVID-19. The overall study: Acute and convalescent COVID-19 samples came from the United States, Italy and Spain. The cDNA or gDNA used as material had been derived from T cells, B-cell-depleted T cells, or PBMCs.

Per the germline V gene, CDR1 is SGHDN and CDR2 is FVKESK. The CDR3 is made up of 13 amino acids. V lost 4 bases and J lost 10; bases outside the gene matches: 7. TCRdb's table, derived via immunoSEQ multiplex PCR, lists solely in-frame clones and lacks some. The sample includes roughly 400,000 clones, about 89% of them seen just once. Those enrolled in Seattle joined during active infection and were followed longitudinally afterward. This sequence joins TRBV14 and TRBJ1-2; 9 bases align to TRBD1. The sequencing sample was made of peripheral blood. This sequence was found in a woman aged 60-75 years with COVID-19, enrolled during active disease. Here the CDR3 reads CASSRDRATYYTF. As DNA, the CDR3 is TGTGCCAGCAGCCGGGACAGGGCGACATACTACACCTTC. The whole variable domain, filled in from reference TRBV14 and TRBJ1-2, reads EAGVTQFPSHSVIEKGQTVTLRCDPISGHDNLYWYRRVMGKEIKFLLHFVKESKQDESGMPNNRFLAERTGGTYSTLKVQPAELEDSGVYFCASSRDRATYYTFGSGTRLTVV.